Listed below are T cell receptor beta chains from one sample, sequenced in a study of OX40 agonist ivuxolimab in advanced cancers. The data were produced by immunoSEQ multiplex PCR, yet TCRdb's version contains in-frame clones alone and is incomplete. The sample lists about 93,000 clones, 92% occurring once. Sequencing used CD4+ or CD8+ T cells sorted from blood, obtained in a trial of the OX40 agonist ivuxolimab. The receptors shown here come from an adult with an advanced solid tumor such as melanoma, head and neck, liver or kidney cancer. CDR3s include the opening cysteine and the closing phenylalanine or tryptophan. D genes are given only for firm matches. Rows give clone size only sometimes, using once, few, many, or a class for an expanded clone.

TRBV7-7	15	TRBJ2-5	TRBD1	.	TGTGCTAGCAGCTTACAGGGGGGTATTCAAGAGACCCAGTACTTC	CASSLQGGIQETQYF
TRBV30	15	TRBJ1-2	.	.	TGTGCCTGGAGTACCCGAAGGGCTGTGGACTATGGCTACACCTTC	CAWSTRRAVDYGYTF
TRBV7-9	17	TRBJ2-1	TRBD1	.	TGTGCCAGCAGCTTAGGTGGACAGGGTTTCATGGGGAATGAGCAGTTCTTC	CASSLGGQGFMGNEQFF
TRBV7-6	15	TRBJ1-1	TRBD1	.	TGTGCCAGCAGCTTAGTTGACAGGGGAGTCGCTGAAGCTTTCTTT	CASSLVDRGVAEAFF
TRBV5-6	18	TRBJ2-5	TRBD2	.	TGTGCCAGCAGCTTGTTAATTAGCGGGAGTCCTCGCCAAGAGACCCAGTACTTC	CASSLLISGSPRQETQYF
TRBV2	14	TRBJ2-3	.	.	TGTGCCACCTCCGGGACATTCAACACAGATACGCAGTATTTT	CATSGTFNTDTQYF
TRBV7-2	17	TRBJ2-7	TRBD1	.	TGTGCCAGCAGCCCAAAGACAGGGGTTGGACCTCTCTACGAGCAGTACTTC	CASSPKTGVGPLYEQYF
TRBV5-1	16	TRBJ2-1	.	.	TGCGCCAGCAGCGCCTTCACTAGTCGAGAGAGGAATGAGCAGTTCTTC	CASSAFTSRERNEQFF
TRBV29-1	14	TRBJ2-1	.	.	TGCAGCGTTGTACGCCAACAATTGTATGGTGAGCAGTTCTTC	CSVVRQQLYGEQFF
TRBV5-6	19	TRBJ2-6	TRBD1	.	TGTGCCAGCAGGGAAGGCTCGGGACAGGTCCTTGCTGGGGCCAACGTCCTGACTTTC	CASREGSGQVLAGANVLTF
TRBV30	12	TRBJ1-6	TRBD1	.	TGTGCCTGGGGCAGGGGGCAATCACCCCTCCACTTT	CAWGRGQSPLHF
TRBV11-2	13	TRBJ2-5	.	.	TGTGCCAGCAGCCCACGGATTGACGAGACCCAGTACTTC	CASSPRIDETQYF
TRBV4-2	16	TRBJ2-1	TRBD2	.	TGTGCCAGCAGCCCCTCGAGCGGGGGCTTATACAATGAGCAGTTCTTC	CASSPSSGGLYNEQFF
TRBV4-1	19	TRBJ1-5	.	once	TGCGCCAGCAGCCAAGAGATCTGGGGCAGCGCCTTTAGCAATCAGCCCCAGCATTTT	CASSQEIWGSAFSNQPQHF
TRBV27	15	TRBJ2-7	TRBD1	.	TGTGCCAGCAGCCACGAAGGACAGGCAAAACACGAGCAGTACTTC	CASSHEGQAKHEQYF
TRBV5-8	17	TRBJ2-1	.	.	TGTGCCAGCAGCTTGGGGCGGAGAGGGCAGTTCTACAATGAGCAGTTCTTC	CASSLGRRGQFYNEQFF
TRBV5-1	14	TRBJ2-7	TRBD2	.	TGCGCCAGCAGCTTAAGCGGGAGTGGCTACGAGCAGTACTTC	CASSLSGSGYEQYF
TRBV29-1	11	TRBJ1-1	TRBD1	.	TGCAGCGCCAACAGGGGTACTGAAGCTTTCTTT	CSANRGTEAFF
TRBV5-8	15	TRBJ2-2	TRBD2	.	TGTGCCAGCAGCCTCGGGACTAGCGACACCGGGGAGCTGTTTTTT	CASSLGTSDTGELFF
TRBV7-8	16	TRBJ2-7	TRBD2	.	TGTGCCAGCAGGCTAAGGGCCGGGACTAGCGGGTACGAGCAGTACTTC	CASRLRAGTSGYEQYF
TRBV5-4	14	TRBJ1-1	.	.	TGTGCCAGCAGCGTTCAGGGGCTCGACACTGAAGCTTTCTTT	CASSVQGLDTEAFF
TRBV2	14	TRBJ1-4	TRBD1	.	TGTGCCAGCAGTGACAGGGGGCCTAATGAAAAACTGTTTTTT	CASSDRGPNEKLFF
TRBV5-5	15	TRBJ2-7	TRBD2	.	TGTGCCAGCAGCTTCGATACTAGCGGGATATACGAGCAGTACTTC	CASSFDTSGIYEQYF
TRBV10-3	16	TRBJ2-3	TRBD2	.	TGTGCCATCAGTGAGTCGTCTAGCGGGTACACAGATACGCAGTATTTT	CAISESSSGYTDTQYF
TRBV5-1	15	TRBJ2-1	TRBD2	.	TGCGCCAGCAGCCAACTAGCGGGAGGTACCAATGAGCAGTTCTTC	CASSQLAGGTNEQFF
TRBV19	12	TRBJ1-5	.	.	TGTGCCAGTAGTAGGGGCAATCAGCCCCAGCATTTT	CASSRGNQPQHF
TRBV6-5	13	TRBJ1-3	.	.	TGTGCCAGCAACTTGAGCTCTGGAAACACCATATATTTT	CASNLSSGNTIYF
TRBV10-3	13	TRBJ1-6	TRBD1	.	TGTGCCATCAGCCAAGAAGGGGGCGCCCCCCTCCACTTT	CAISQEGGAPLHF
TRBV6-5	11	TRBJ1-1	.	few	TGTGCCAGCAGGCAGAACACTGAAGCTTTCTTT	CASRQNTEAFF
TRBV10-3	16	TRBJ2-3	.	once	TGTGCCATCAGTGAGCGGGGGGGGACAGGCACAGATACGCAGTATTTT	CAISERGGTGTDTQYF
TRBV25-1	15	TRBJ2-5	.	.	TGTGCCAGCAGTGAATTGTGGGGGCTGGGAGAGACCCAGTACTTC	CASSELWGLGETQYF
TRBV7-3	13	TRBJ2-1	.	.	TGTGCCAGCAGCTTTCGAGGGGACAATGAGCAGTTCTTC	CASSFRGDNEQFF
TRBV19	14	TRBJ2-7	TRBD1	few	TGTGCCAGTAGTATAGCCAGGGGGTCGGACGAGCAGTACTTC	CASSIARGSDEQYF
TRBV5-1	15	TRBJ1-3	TRBD1	.	TGCGCCAGCGGAGAGACAGGGGCATCTGGAAACACCATATATTTT	CASGETGASGNTIYF
TRBV30	16	TRBJ1-1	.	.	TGTGCCTGGAGTGTAGTAAGATCGGTCCTAAACACTGAAGCTTTCTTT	CAWSVVRSVLNTEAFF
TRBV27	15	TRBJ2-3	TRBD2	.	TGTGCCAGCAGTGTACTAGCGGGGGGGCGGGATACGCAGTATTTT	CASSVLAGGRDTQYF
TRBV10-1	13	TRBJ1-4	.	.	TGCGCCAGCAGTCGTGAGGGTAATGAAAAACTGTTTTTT	CASSREGNEKLFF
TRBV30	14	TRBJ1-2	.	few	TGTGCCTGGAGTGTATATAGGGGGAGGTATGGCTACACCTTC	CAWSVYRGRYGYTF
TRBV6-5	15	TRBJ1-1	.	.	TGTGCCAGCAGTTTCCCCCGGGCGGGGGGCACTGAAGCTTTCTTT	CASSFPRAGGTEAFF
TRBV2	16	TRBJ1-3	.	.	TGTGCCAGCAGTGACGAGACCCCCGCTTCTGGAAACACCATATATTTT	CASSDETPASGNTIYF
TRBV7-9	16	TRBJ2-7	TRBD2	.	TGTGCCAGCAGCTCCCCCCTAGCGGGTGGAACCTACGAGCAGTACTTC	CASSSPLAGGTYEQYF